The rows below give T cell receptor beta chains drawn from one sample of a study of identical twins. One entry per CDR3 protein results from TCRdb running MiXCR on the 5' RACE reads. Altogether about 470,000 distinct CDR3 sequences are present, around 24% being singletons, with the ten largest covering about 2.7%. This same sample was also part of a study on T cells expressing NK-cell markers.

The sample comprised CD4+ T cells sorted from blood. These TCRs come from a woman aged 18-35 years in good health. Each CDR3 is given without its conserved first and last residue. The D gene is left open where the match is weak.

J gene | V gene | D gene | CDR3 protein
TRBJ2-5 | TRBV3-1 | TRBD2 | ASSQDLAGYQETQY
TRBJ2-6 | TRBV5-1 | . | ASSLEADLT
TRBJ2-7 | TRBV7-8 | TRBD1 | ASSYTGQLYEQY
TRBJ2-3 | TRBV6-1 | TRBD2 | ASSPLAGGPLRTDTQY
TRBJ2-7 | TRBV12-3/TRBV12-4 | . | ASSLRALPPNEQY
TRBJ2-7 | TRBV27 | TRBD2 | ASSFFPPGLATGQY
TRBJ2-5 | TRBV5-1 | TRBD2 | ASSLGLIYSGRAEETQY
TRBJ2-7 | TRBV10-3 | TRBD2 | AIKQGLAVTYEQY
TRBJ1-4 | TRBV12-3/TRBV12-4 | . | ASSPRVAQKLF
TRBJ2-3 | TRBV5-1 | . | ASKLRVFDPQY
TRBJ2-1 | TRBV7-8 | . | ASSLGPQHEQF
TRBJ1-5 | TRBV6-6 | . | ASTRGGNQPQH
TRBJ2-1 | TRBV3-1 | . | ASSQWGTDGAGPF
TRBJ2-1 | TRBV19 | . | ASSMLWTPSSYNEQF
TRBJ2-7 | TRBV9 | . | ASSVEGRGEYEQY
TRBJ2-5 | TRBV12-3/TRBV12-4 | TRBD2 | ASSLGAGGVYQETQY
TRBJ2-7 | TRBV20-1 | . | SAYGAYEQY
TRBJ2-1 | TRBV5-1 | TRBD2 | ASSLWAAGDNEQF
TRBJ2-7 | TRBV5-1 | . | ASSLVGDPELGEQY
TRBJ2-7 | TRBV9 | . | ASSVGSRAWGTYEQY